This T cell receptor beta chain was found in a study of blood T cell repertoires in COVID-19. Across the study: COVID-19 samples, acute and convalescent, were from the United States, Italy and Spain.

As handled by the study authors: Amplifying reference gene primers gave estimates of nucleated cell counts. TCRdb's table, derived via immunoSEQ multiplex PCR, lists solely in-frame clones and lacks some. V and J calls plus clone size are reproduced from that table; the DNA served to infer D and trimming. The sample carries 150,000 to 200,000 clones, roughly 85% recorded once. The CDR3 covers 16 residues. The ends lost 3 bases at V and 5 bases at J; junction bases unmatched: 4. Germline values: CDR1 LGHDT, CDR2 YNNKEL (reference sequence). The receptor was isolated from a man in his 60s with acute or convalescent COVID-19. Sequencing input: peripheral blood. The chain has TRBV3-1 (or the pseudogene TRBV3-2) and TRBJ2-1, with TRBD2 matching 13 bases. This chain's CDR3 is CASSHTSGRANNEQFF. The CDR3 DNA sequence: TGTGCCAGCAGCCATACTAGCGGGAGGGCCAACAATGAGCAGTTCTTC.